A single sample is the source of the 9 T cell receptor beta chains below, sequenced in a study of blood T cell repertoires in COVID-19. Generated by immunoSEQ multiplex PCR, the TCRdb table keeps only in-frame clones and is missing some. Of approximately 220,000 clones in the sample, roughly 80% are singletons; the top ten hold roughly 5%. Material for sequencing was PBMCs or T cells enriched from blood (not recorded which). The receptors here all came from a woman aged 50 to 65 who had been exposed to COVID-19.

This clone came up a few times. This chain connects TRBV7-3 to TRBJ2-3; TRBD2 matches at 10 bases. V shed 2 bases, J shed 4 bases, and the junction held 6 bases outside the gene matches. Germline V gives CDR1 SGHTA, CDR2 FQGTGA. This CDR3 has 16 residues. DNA for the CDR3: TGTGCCAGCAGCTTAGATGCTAGCGGGGGCCCAGATACGCAGTATTTT. Translated: CASSLDASGGPDTQYF.

The rearrangement joins TRBV11-1 to TRBJ1-1; TRBD1 matches 7 bases. Germline V gene sequence: CDR1 SGHAT, CDR2 FQDESV (reference sequence). This CDR3 has 14 amino acids. With V trimmed by 4 bases and J by 1 base, 3 bases remained unmatched. The CDR3 DNA follows: TGTGCCAGCAGCTCCAGGGGGAGGAACACTGAAGCTTTCTTT. This sequence encodes CASSSRGRNTEAFF.

The V call is TRBV19, the J call TRBJ1-2; 7 bases match TRBD1. This CDR3 has 14 amino acids. V shed 3 bases and J 8 bases; nucleotides not matched to a gene: 9. Germline V gene lookup returns CDR1 LNHDA and CDR2 SQIVND (reference sequence). In DNA, the CDR3 is TGTGCCAGTAGTATGGCGACGCAGGGGGGCGGCTACACCTTC. Translating it yields CASSMATQGGGYTF. The variable domain in full, with the rest retrieved from reference TRBV19 and TRBJ1-2, is DGGITQSPKYLFRKEGQNVTLSCEQNLNHDAMYWYRQDPGQGLRLIYYSQIVNDFQKGDIAEGYSVSREKKESFPLTVTSAQKNPTAFYLCASSMATQGGGYTFGSGTRLTVV.

The chain is built from TRBV6-6 and TRBJ2-6; the match to TRBD1 covers 7 bases. CDR1 and CDR2 (germline): MNHNY, SVGAGI (reference sequence). The ends lost 5 bases at V and 0 bases at J; junction bases unmatched: 10. The CDR3 covers 18 residues. The CDR3, as DNA: TGTGCCAGCAGTCCAAAGGGGGCGACTGTCTCTGGGGCCAACGTCCTGACTTTC. This codes for CASSPKGATVSGANVLTF.

The J gene is TRBJ2-7, the V gene TRBV27, with 8 bases aligning to TRBD2. The CDR3 totals 15 residues. With V trimmed by 0 bases and J by 7 bases, 8 bases remained unmatched. Looked up from germline, CDR1 is MNHEY and CDR2 is SMNVEV (reference sequence). The DNA for the CDR3 is TGTGCCAGCAGTTTATCCGACGGGGGGGCAGAAGAGCAGTACTTC. It yields the protein CASSLSDGGAEEQYF.

This chain uses TRBV18 with TRBJ2-2, with TRBD2 matching 7 bases. Trimming cost V 4 bases and J 7 bases; bases outside gene matches: 6. The germline V gene has CDR1 KGHSH and CDR2 LQKENI. The CDR3 loop spans 14 amino acids. The CDR3 DNA follows: TGTGCCAGCTCACAGAAGACTAGCATCGGGGAGCTGTTTTTT. This sequence encodes CASSQKTSIGELFF.

The rearrangement links TRBV5-4 to TRBJ2-7; weak D call: TRBD1 (6 bases). In germline, CDR1 is SGHNT, CDR2 YYREEE (reference sequence). The CDR3 spans 13 residues. Trimming cost V 2 bases and J 5 bases, with 11 bases left between them. CDR3 sequence reads: CASSLTGSDEQYF. In nucleotides, the CDR3 is TGTGCCAGCAGCTTAACAGGGAGCGACGAGCAGTACTTC.

The rearrangement uses TRBV10-1 and TRBJ2-7; 7 nucleotides agree with TRBD1. The CDR3 contains 16 residues. Germline assignment: CDR1 WNHNN and CDR2 SYGVQD (reference sequence). Unmatched junction bases numbered 11, after V lost 6 bases and J lost 0 bases. The CDR3 region has the DNA TGCGCCAGCAGCCCGGGACAGCGGAACCCCTCCTACGAGCAGTACTTC. This sequence encodes CASSPGQRNPSYEQYF.

This clone showed up just a few times. The chain links TRBV10-1 to TRBJ2-1, with D perhaps TRBD2 (6 bases). The germline gives CDR1 WNHNN, CDR2 SYGVQD (reference sequence). V lost 4 bases and J 10 bases, leaving 14 bases between the germline ends. CDR3 size: 13 residues. CDR3 sequence (DNA): TGCGCCAGCAGTGTTCGTACGGCGGGGGAGCAGTTCTTC. Its protein product is CASSVRTAGEQFF.